The 23 T cell receptor beta chains in this list originate from one sample, sequenced in a study of blood T cell repertoires in COVID-19. The assay was immunoSEQ multiplex PCR, and TCRdb's table has in-frame clones only and misses some. The sample holds 55,000 to 80,000 clones, around 82% seen once. The sample consisted of peripheral blood. These receptors were taken from a man in his fifties with active COVID-19.

V is TRBV6-2 or TRBV6-3 and J is TRBJ2-7; D perhaps matches TRBD2 (5 bases). This CDR3 has 16 residues. Looked up from germline, CDR1 is MNHEY and CDR2 is SVGEGT. The V and J ends lost 1 base and 0 bases respectively, with 13 bases between them. The CDR3 is CASSYYEGDPSYEQYF. The CDR3 nucleotides are TGTGCCAGCAGTTACTACGAGGGAGACCCCTCCTACGAGCAGTACTTC.

The chain combines TRBV7-9 with TRBJ1-3, with D perhaps matching TRBD1 (5 bases). Germline values: CDR1 SEHNR, CDR2 FQNEAQ (reference sequence). The CDR3 covers 16 residues. Trimming left V 5 bases short and J 7 bases short, with 21 bases between. The DNA of the CDR3 is TGTGCCAGCAGCCCCTTCGGGCAGGGTAGTGGTAACACCATATATTTT. As protein: CASSPFGQGSGNTIYF.

This clone was recorded once. The chain employs TRBV10-1 and TRBJ2-5; D is perhaps TRBD2 (6 bases). The V and J ends lost 6 bases and 7 bases respectively, with 21 bases between them. CDR1 and CDR2 (germline): WNHNN, SYGVQD (reference sequence). This CDR3 contains 15 residues. The CDR3 loop is CASSGSRDSLGTQYF. DNA for the CDR3: TGCGCCAGCAGCGGAAGCCGGGACTCCCTCGGGACCCAGTACTTC.

This clone was observed a handful of times. The chain joins TRBV28 to TRBJ2-7; D may be TRBD2 (6 bases). The CDR3 covers 13 residues. Germline values: CDR1 MDHEN, CDR2 SYDVKM. Trimming shortened V by 8 bases and J by 0 bases, and 11 bases separated the two germline ends. CDR3 coding DNA: TGTGCCAGCCATAGCGGTCCCTCCTACGAGCAGTACTTC. This translates into CASHSGPSYEQYF.

CDR3: CASAPGTGAKEQYF. CDR3 nucleotides: TGTGCCAGCGCCCCCGGGACAGGGGCCAAAGAGCAGTACTTC. The chain carries TRBV2 and TRBJ2-7, with 10 bases aligning to TRBD1. Germline V gene lookup returns CDR1 SNHLY and CDR2 FYNNEI. The CDR3 consists of 14 residues. V lost 8 bases and J lost 7; bases outside the gene matches: 11.

The chain employs TRBV7-9 and TRBJ1-1; 11 nucleotides line up with TRBD1. CDR3 length: 15 amino acids. Germline-derived CDR1 and CDR2 are SEHNR and FQNEAQ (reference sequence). V lost 2 bases and J lost 3; bases outside the gene matches: 2. The chain's CDR3 is CASSLWGQGDTEAFF. The DNA of the CDR3 is TGTGCCAGCAGCTTATGGGGACAGGGGGACACTGAAGCTTTCTTT.

The rearrangement uses TRBV20-1 and TRBJ2-1; D is uncertain. Germline CDR1 is DFQATT and CDR2 is SNEGSKA (reference sequence). CDR3 length equals 13 residues. Trimming left V 3 bases short and J 8 bases short, with 14 bases between. In DNA, the CDR3 is TGCAGTGCTAGTGCCTCGACTGAAGATGAGCAGTTCTTC. Its translation is CSASASTEDEQFF.

This chain uses TRBV5-1 with TRBJ2-7, with TRBD1 identical over 7 bases. Germline CDR1 reads SGHRS; CDR2 reads YFSETQ. CDR3 length: 17 residues. The ends lost 1 base at V and 5 bases at J; junction bases unmatched: 15. CDR3 sequence (DNA): TGCGCCAGCAGCTTGTTTAGCTCCCTGACAGGGTCTGACGAGCAGTACTTC. Amino acids: CASSLFSSLTGSDEQYF.

The chain uses TRBV27 and TRBJ1-2, with D maybe TRBD1 (6 bases). V lost 5 bases to trimming and J lost 5 bases, with 15 bases between them. CDR3 length equals 14 residues. Germline CDR1 MNHEY, CDR2 SMNVEV (reference sequence). In DNA form, the CDR3 reads TGTGCCAGCAGTATCAGGGGATTTGAGTATGGCTACACCTTC. Amino acid sequence: CASSIRGFEYGYTF.

The CDR3 bases are TGTGCCGCTCGACCTAGGTCCTACAATGAGCAGTTCTTC. Protein product: CAARPRSYNEQFF. This chain connects TRBV7-2 to TRBJ2-1; D is ambiguous. Germline CDR1 SGHTA, CDR2 FQGNSA. The CDR3 is 13 residues long. V was clipped by 11 bases and J by 1 base, with 12 bases between them.

This clone occurred once. This chain links TRBV18 with TRBJ2-7; the match to TRBD1 covers 11 bases. Germline CDR1 and CDR2: KGHSH and LQKENI. The length of the CDR3 is 15 residues. The V segment lost 6 bases and the J segment 7 bases; nucleotides outside the gene matches: 11. In DNA, the CDR3 is TGTGCCAGCTCCGCCTTAGGACAGGGGGCAAGTGAGCAGTACTTC. It specifies CASSALGQGASEQYF.

This clone is a singleton in its sample. This chain connects TRBV7-8 to TRBJ2-7; 8 positions agree with TRBD2. V dropped 3 bases and J dropped 8; count of bases not matched to a gene: 3. The CDR3 is 12 residues long. CDR1 is SGHVS and CDR2 is FQNEAQ in the germline V gene. The CDR3, as DNA: TGTGCCAGCAGCTTGGGACTAGACAAGCAGTACTTC. The encoded protein is CASSLGLDKQYF.

The chain uses TRBV7-2 and TRBJ2-3; a possible D gene is TRBD2 (5 bases). CDR1 is SGHTA, CDR2 FQGNSA, per germline. The CDR3 loop spans 13 amino acids. V gave up 5 bases and J gave up 6 bases, with 12 bases separating them. In DNA form, the CDR3 reads TGTGCCAGCAGCGGTGTACTAGATGATACGCAGTATTTT. Residues: CASSGVLDDTQYF.

This clone is a singleton in its sample. J is TRBJ1-1 and V is TRBV10-3; weak D call: TRBD1 (6 bases). The CDR3 is 15 residues long. Germline CDR1 ENHRY, CDR2 SYGVKD. V was shortened by 3 bases and J by 0 bases, with 11 bases between the two germline ends. This CDR3 is CAISEGWDMNTEAFF. The DNA of the CDR3 is TGTGCCATCAGTGAAGGGTGGGACATGAACACTGAAGCTTTCTTT.

The chain couples TRBV6-4 to TRBJ2-1; the match to TRBD1 covers 7 bases. The CDR3 sequence is 13 residues long. Unmatched junction bases numbered 5, after V lost 3 bases and J lost 9 bases. The V gene's germline CDR1 is MRHNA and CDR2 SNTAGT. CDR3 sequence reads: CASSDKGAGEQFF. CDR3 DNA sequence: TGTGCCAGCAGTGATAAGGGGGCGGGTGAGCAGTTCTTC.

J is TRBJ2-7 and V is TRBV5-5; 7 positions agree with TRBD1. Germline trimming cut 4 bases from V and 0 bases from J; bases unmatched to any gene: 7. The CDR3 totals 15 residues. Looked up from germline, CDR1 is SGHKS and CDR2 is YYEKEE (reference sequence). Written as DNA, the CDR3 is TGTGCCAGCAGCCCACAGGGGTCTAGCTCCTACGAGCAGTACTTC. This translates into CASSPQGSSSYEQYF.

This clone showed up just once. The chain is built from TRBV6-5 and TRBJ2-2; perhaps TRBD2 as D (6 bases). CDR1 MNHEY and CDR2 SVGAGI come from the germline V gene. V was clipped by 5 bases and J by 4 bases, with 14 bases between them. CDR3 size: 15 residues. CDR3 in DNA: TGTGCCAGCAGTCCGGGACTTGACATCACCGGGGAGCTGTTTTTT. This translates into CASSPGLDITGELFF.

This clone showed up just once. V usage is TRBV7-2 and J usage is TRBJ2-5; D is uncertain. Germline-derived CDR1 and CDR2 are SGHTA and FQGNSA. This CDR3 has 15 amino acids. V lost 1 base and J lost 5, with 14 bases in between. CDR3 in DNA: TGTGCCAGCAGCTTAGGGTCTAGGTTCCTGGAGACCCAGTACTTC. It encodes CASSLGSRFLETQYF.

The chain has TRBV28 and TRBJ2-2, with 9 bases lining up with TRBD2. With V trimmed by 8 bases and J by 6 bases, 10 bases remained unmatched. This CDR3 is built from 15 residues. CDR1 is MDHEN and CDR2 is SYDVKM in the germline V gene. In DNA, the CDR3 is TGTGCCAGCGGATCGCTTAGCGGGAGTCCCGGGGAGCTGTTTTTT. Translated: CASGSLSGSPGELFF.

This chain joins TRBV7-2 and TRBJ2-5, with D tentatively TRBD2 (7 bases). This CDR3 has 12 residues. CDR1 and CDR2 (germline): SGHTA, FQGNSA. V was clipped by 6 bases and J by 4 bases, with 9 bases between them. The CDR3 here is CASRGGGETQYF. DNA for the CDR3: TGTGCCAGCAGGGGAGGGGGAGAGACCCAGTACTTC.

V gene TRBV3-1 (or the pseudogene TRBV3-2) combines with J gene TRBJ2-5; 7 positions match TRBD1. From germline, CDR1 is LGHDT and CDR2 YNNKEL (reference sequence). V lost 1 base and J lost 4; bases outside the gene matches: 6. This CDR3 is built from 15 residues. The CDR3 sequence: CASSQGIGGGETQYF. As DNA, the CDR3 is TGTGCCAGCAGCCAAGGAATAGGGGGCGGAGAGACCCAGTACTTC.

The chain joins TRBV5-1 to TRBJ2-1, with 10 nucleotides matching TRBD2. V was clipped by 0 bases and J by 0 bases; unmatched bases: 3. The germline V gene has CDR1 SGHRS and CDR2 YFSETQ. The CDR3 loop spans 17 amino acids. The CDR3 loop reads CASSLDASGSSYNEQFF. The CDR3 DNA reads TGCGCCAGCAGCTTGGACGCTAGCGGGAGCTCCTACAATGAGCAGTTCTTC.

The chain has TRBV19 and TRBJ2-5; D remains ambiguous. V lost 0 bases and J 4 bases, leaving 18 bases between the germline ends. Germline V gene sequence: CDR1 LNHDA, CDR2 SQIVND (reference sequence). The CDR3 is 17 residues long. CDR3 sequence (DNA): TGTGCCAGTAGTATAGACGGTCACTTAACCACCGGAGAGACCCAGTACTTC. Its translation is CASSIDGHLTTGETQYF.